This TCR beta chain was documented in a study of blood T cells in healthy people across ages. A J-beta primer mix and a sample-barcoded 5' primer were used in a second PCR of roughly 6 to 11 cycles. Every cDNA was tagged by a template-switch adaptor with 12 random nucleotides. Each CDR3 protein gets one entry after TCRdb re-called the 5' RACE reads with MiXCR. The sample consists of 1.5 million to 2 million distinct CDR3 sequences, approximately 50% of them appearing once. CDR3 length: 15 amino acids. Germline CDR1 reads DFQATT; CDR2 reads SNEGSKA (reference sequence). Trimming took off 0 bases at V and 1 base at J, with 12 bases between the two ends. Donors were systemically healthy Caucasian individuals from Russia aged about 6 to 90 years. This clonotype was recorded a few times.

Sample: blood. The J gene is TRBJ2-5, the V gene TRBV20-1, with D hard to call. This TCR came from a woman between 40 and 50 years old in good health. CDR3 coding DNA: TGCAGTGCTAGAGACTTAAACCGGCCCCAAGAGACCCAGTACTTC. This gives the protein CSARDLNRPQETQYF.